Below, one TCR beta chain is given with its context. Libraries were prepared by immunoSEQ multiplex PCR; TCRdb keeps only in-frame clonotypes and omits some of them. The profile shows 200,000 or so clones, approximately 88% of them singletons. The entry originates in a study of blood T cell repertoires in COVID-19. This CDR3 is 15 amino acids long. The germline CDR1 and CDR2 sequences are MGHRA and YSYEKL. J gave up 2 bases and V 2 bases, and 2 bases lay outside the gene matches. What was sequenced was PBMCs or T cells enriched from blood (not recorded which). The chain uses TRBV4-1 and TRBJ2-2; TRBD1 matches 7 bases. This TCR derives from a woman in her twenties or thirties who had been exposed to COVID-19. CDR3 residues: CASSQWDSNTGELFF. CDR3 DNA sequence: TGCGCCAGCAGCCAATGGGACAGTAACACCGGGGAGCTGTTTTTT.